Each of the 7 T cell receptor beta chains below was sequenced from the same sample in a study of CD8+ T cells in alopecia areata. The authors extracted RNA and reverse transcribed it into cDNA as the sequencing template. Repertoires were generated with immunoSEQ multiplex PCR, while TCRdb's copy carries only in-frame clones and drops some. The table has 100,000 to 150,000 clones, approximately 49% seen once. The specimen comprised CD8+ T cells sorted from blood, sampled at week 0. These TCRs come from a human donor with alopecia areata.

This clone was seen a handful of times. The rearrangement joins TRBV13 to TRBJ2-4, with D possibly matching TRBD2 (6 bases). The CDR3 is made up of 13 amino acids. Trimming took off 6 bases at V and 5 bases at J, with 11 bases between the two ends. Germline lookup yields CDR1 PRHDT and CDR2 FYEKMQ (reference sequence). CDR3 region: CASSWRAENIQYF. The CDR3 region has the DNA TGTGCCAGCAGTTGGAGGGCTGAAAACATTCAGTACTTC.

This clone was counted a few times. The rearrangement uses TRBV27 and TRBJ1-1; D not resolved. The germline V gene encodes CDR1 MNHEY and CDR2 SMNVEV (reference sequence). Trimming pared 4 bases from V and 4 bases from J, leaving 13 bases between. The CDR3 consists of 14 residues. Here the CDR3 reads CASSSSNGVTEAFF. The CDR3 nucleotides are TGTGCCAGCAGTTCGAGTAACGGGGTCACTGAAGCTTTCTTT.

The chain is built from TRBV5-6 and TRBJ1-5; 8 bases align to TRBD1. In germline, CDR1 is SGHDT, CDR2 YYEEEE. The V segment lost 4 bases and the J segment 3 bases; nucleotides outside the gene matches: 6. The CDR3 covers 15 residues. The CDR3, as DNA: TGTGCCAGCAGCGTGGGACAGGACGTCAATCAGCCCCAGCATTTT. Translated, it gives CASSVGQDVNQPQHF.

In this sample, this clone turned up a few times. This chain uses TRBV12-5 with TRBJ2-2, with D uncertain. The CDR3 is 16 amino acids. Germline V gene lookup returns CDR1 LGHNT and CDR2 FRNRAP. With 0 bases removed from V and 4 bases from J, the gap between germline ends came to 12 bases. This CDR3 is CASGLVPTVPTGELFF. DNA of the CDR3: TGTGCTAGTGGTTTGGTACCAACCGTACCCACCGGGGAGCTGTTTTTT.

This clone was seen only a few times. The V and J genes are TRBV19 and TRBJ2-3, with D uncertain. Trimming removed 4 bases from V and 6 bases from J, with 11 bases in between. There are 13 residues in the CDR3. Germline CDR1 is LNHDA and CDR2 is SQIVND (reference sequence). The CDR3 spells CASSTGPLDTQYF. CDR3 in DNA: TGTGCCAGTAGTACCGGGCCGCTGGATACGCAGTATTTT. Filled out from reference TRBV19 and TRBJ2-3, the complete variable domain reads DGGITQSPKYLFRKEGQNVTLSCEQNLNHDAMYWYRQDPGQGLRLIYYSQIVNDFQKGDIAEGYSVSREKKESFPLTVTSAQKNPTAFYLCASSTGPLDTQYFGPGTRLTVL.

This clone was observed a handful of times. J is TRBJ2-7 and V is TRBV7-9; perhaps TRBD2 as D (5 bases). In germline, CDR1 is SEHNR, CDR2 FQNEAQ (reference sequence). V was shortened by 5 bases and J by 1 base, with 15 bases between the two germline ends. This CDR3 is 15 amino acids long. The CDR3 sequence is CASSQLRRGSYEQYF. DNA of the CDR3: TGTGCCAGCAGCCAACTCCGGAGAGGGTCCTACGAGCAGTACTTC.

The chain employs TRBV29-1 and TRBJ2-2; D is uncertain. V was clipped by 4 bases and J by 1 base, with 4 bases between them. The germline V gene encodes CDR1 SQVTM and CDR2 ANQGSEA. The CDR3 is made up of 12 amino acids. The CDR3 DNA reads as TGCAGCGTTGTAGGGAACACCGGGGAGCTGTTTTTT. Translating it yields CSVVGNTGELFF.